What follows describes a single T cell receptor beta chain. Antigen specificity is unknown. There are 16 residues in the CDR3. Trimming cost V 6 bases and J 3 bases; bases outside gene matches: 10. The V gene's germline CDR1 is LNHDA and CDR2 SQIVND (reference sequence). This entry comes from a study of T cell responses to AZD1222 COVID-19 vaccine. Study-level results: Spike regions recognized by vaccine-associated CD4 TCRs spanned the protein, led by 160-218 and 743-854. At baseline, seropositivity was found in only six AZD1222 recipients. Epitopes outside B.1.351 and B.1.1.7 mutated regions reportedly drew nearly half of spike TCRs. The donor group comprised mostly white British people and more females; the analysis possibly underestimated clonal diversity.

The method was immunoSEQ multiplex PCR; TCRdb's version includes in-frame clones alone and lacks a portion of them. Here the sample spans about 94,000 clones, 75% to 90% being singletons. The TCR sequence derives from an adult who received the AZD1222 COVID-19 vaccine. This chain links TRBV19 with TRBJ1-4; TRBD1 matches at 7 bases. The sample consisted of peripheral blood, taken 28 days after the second AZD1222 dose. CDR3 nucleotides: TGTGCCAGTAGAGACGACAGGGCTTCAGCTAATGAAAAACTGTTTTTT. It codes for CASRDDRASANEKLFF.